At least ten counts were recorded for the clone carrying this T cell receptor (beta chain). Its antigen is still unknown. This specimen belongs to a study of human T cells and chemical hapten exposure. As for the study in general: Per-sample TCR yields varied mainly from small pooled library volume differences. Regarding the study as a whole: DPC sensitization left the count of TCRs above 1 in 1000 unchanged. The immune response of these alopecia patients might not match healthy individuals'.

TCRdb re-called the RACE reads with MiXCR, one entry per CDR3 protein. In the table there are some 300,000 distinct CDR3 sequences, 4.5% to 7% of which are singletons. The V end lost 0 bases, the J end lost 3 bases, and 9 bases lay between the germline ends. The germline gives CDR1 MNHEY, CDR2 SMNVEV (reference sequence). This CDR3 has 15 residues. The time point was: pre-sensitization, week 0. Specified treatment: therapeutic diphenylcyclopropenone sensitization with weekly scalp DPC. RNA extraction used unfractionated whole blood as the source of total RNA. The V and J genes are TRBV27 and TRBJ1-5; D is undetermined. The clonotype comes from a young woman with alopecia areata. Some clones in this sample may be carry-over from other donors' samples. The sequencing used whole blood, collected in connection with sensitization to the hapten diphenylcyclopropenone (DPC). Here the CDR3 DNA reads TGTGCCAGCAGTTTATCGTCAAAGCCCAATCAGCCCCAGCATTTT. It codes for CASSLSSKPNQPQHF.